This record concerns one T cell receptor beta chain sequence. This entry belongs to a study of T cell repertoires in cytomegalovirus infection. As for the study in general: Indications of both CMV infection and matching HLA type were provided by public TCR beta signatures.

A single record per CDR3 protein comes from TCRdb applying MiXCR to the reads. Of around 530,000 distinct CDR3 sequences in the sample, around a quarter were seen once. Germline CDR1 ENHRY, CDR2 SYGVKD. Trimming cost V 6 bases and J 7 bases, with 31 bases left between them. The CDR3 runs 19 residues. The sequencing input was PBMCs. The sequence was collected from a human donor in good health (CMV status not recorded). Some clones in this sample may be carry-over from other donors' samples. V gene TRBV10-3 combines with J gene TRBJ2-1, with a weak D call TRBD2 (6 bases). CDR3 loop: CAIRSGGGNGGQHSNEQFF. CDR3 nucleotide sequence: TGTGCCATCAGATCCGGGGGTGGGAACGGGGGTCAGCATTCGAATGAGCAGTTCTTC.